The 19 T cell receptor beta chains below come from one sample, sequenced in a study of PD-1 blockade in classical Hodgkin lymphoma. Sequencing used immunoSEQ multiplex PCR; TCRdb keeps in-frame clones, though not all of them. The table shows over 80,000 clones, with 80% to 95% occurring only once. Every patient was affected by relapse after autologous stem cell transplantation, while exposure to brentuximab vedotin was not uniform. The source was peripheral blood mononuclear cells (PBMCs), collected at baseline. The receptor source for this set is a human donor with classical Hodgkin lymphoma.

Here the CDR3 reads CAWADINTGELFF. In DNA form, the CDR3 reads TGTGCCTGGGCGGACATAAACACCGGGGAGCTGTTTTTT. The genes are TRBV30 and TRBJ2-2, with D perhaps matching TRBD1 (5 bases). Trimming cost V 5 bases and J 2 bases, with 9 bases left between them. CDR3 size: 13 residues. Per germline, CDR1 GTSNPN and CDR2 SVGIG (reference sequence).

This chain links TRBV25-1 with TRBJ2-2; the D gene could be TRBD1 or TRBD2 (5 bases each). V lost 4 bases to trimming and J lost 7 bases, with 10 bases between them. Germline V CDR1 and CDR2: MGHDK, SYGVNS. The CDR3 length is 13 residues. DNA of the CDR3: TGTGCCAGCAGTGGGTGGGGGAGCGGGGAGCTGTTTTTT. Translation: CASSGWGSGELFF. The full variable domain, rest sourced from reference TRBV25-1 and TRBJ2-2, is EADIYQTPRYLVIGTGKKITLECSQTMGHDKMYWYQQDPGMELHLIHYSYGVNSTEKGDLSSESTVSRIRTEHFPLTLESARPSHTSQYLCASSGWGSGELFFGEGSRLTVL.

The gene calls are TRBV19 and TRBJ2-6; 9 bases align to TRBD1. There are 16 residues in the CDR3. V trimming: 5 bases; J trimming: 2 bases; junction bases outside the gene matches: 4. Germline-derived CDR1 and CDR2 are LNHDA and SQIVND (reference sequence). CDR3 loop: CASSSGQGPGANVLTF. CDR3 coding DNA: TGTGCCAGTAGTTCGGGACAGGGTCCTGGGGCCAACGTCCTGACTTTC.

CDR3 in DNA: TGTGCCAGCAGCTTAGTGGCAGGACCATCCTACGAGCAGTACTTC. Translated: CASSLVAGPSYEQYF. This chain connects TRBV7-2 to TRBJ2-7; no definite D call. Germline V gene sequence: CDR1 SGHTA, CDR2 FQGNSA. This CDR3 has 15 residues. V lost 1 base and J 1 base, leaving 11 bases between the germline ends. The full variable domain, in which reference TRBV7-2 and TRBJ2-7 provide the parts outside the CDR3, is GAGVSQSPSNKVTEKGKDVELRCDPISGHTALYWYRQSLGQGLEFLIYFQGNSAPDKSGLPSDRFSAERTGGSVSTLTIQRTQQEDSAVYLCASSLVAGPSYEQYFGPGTRLTVT.

The V gene is TRBV5-5, the J gene TRBJ2-7, with unresolved D. Germline CDR1 and CDR2: SGHKS and YYEKEE (reference sequence). The CDR3 runs to 12 residues. Trimming left V 0 bases short and J 3 bases short, with 4 bases between. As DNA, the CDR3 is TGTGCCAGCAGCTTGGGAGGCTACGAGCAGTACTTC. Amino acids: CASSLGGYEQYF.

V is TRBV5-4 and J is TRBJ1-5, with D perhaps matching TRBD1 (5 bases). Trimming removed 6 bases from V and 1 base from J, with 8 bases in between. The CDR3 totals 13 residues. The germline CDR1 and CDR2 sequences are SGHNT and YYREEE (reference sequence). The CDR3 protein is CASTRDSNQPQHF. DNA of the CDR3: TGTGCCAGCACTCGGGACAGCAATCAGCCCCAGCATTTT.

The rearrangement uses TRBV27 and TRBJ1-5; D gene ambiguous. Germline V CDR1 and CDR2: MNHEY, SMNVEV (reference sequence). V dropped 0 bases and J dropped 3 bases, with 6 bases sitting between them. This CDR3 contains 14 residues. CDR3 nucleotide sequence: TGTGCCAGCAGTTTATCTGGATTCAATCAGCCCCAGCATTTT. Translating gives CASSLSGFNQPQHF.

The chain is built from TRBV5-1 and TRBJ1-1; 11 nucleotides line up with TRBD1. V trimming: 6 bases; J trimming: 1 base; junction bases outside the gene matches: 11. CDR1 is SGHRS and CDR2 is YFSETQ in the germline V gene. CDR3 size: 17 residues. The CDR3 spells CASTRTGGLGGNTEAFF. The DNA for the CDR3 is TGCGCCAGCACCCGGACAGGGGGCCTTGGAGGGAACACTGAAGCTTTCTTT.

The chain is built from TRBV2 and TRBJ2-3, with D perhaps TRBD1 (6 bases). V gave up 4 bases and J gave up 1 base, with 9 bases separating them. Per germline, CDR1 SNHLY and CDR2 FYNNEI. The CDR3 sequence is 14 residues long. For the CDR3, the DNA is TGTGCCAGCAGTGGGAGGACAGGCACAGATACGCAGTATTTT. This sequence encodes CASSGRTGTDTQYF.

J is TRBJ1-3 and V is TRBV28; 8 bases match TRBD1. The CDR3 has 14 amino acids. J gave up 4 bases and V 7 bases, and 6 bases lay outside the gene matches. Germline V lookup: CDR1 MDHEN, CDR2 SYDVKM. CDR3 nucleotides: TGTGCCAGCACCCTGACAGGGGTGGGAAACACCATATATTTT. As protein: CASTLTGVGNTIYF.

This clone was observed once. J is TRBJ2-1 and V is TRBV18; 7 bases are shared with TRBD1. The V and J ends lost 0 bases and 7 bases, in that order; junction bases with no gene match: 3. CDR1 is KGHSH, CDR2 LQKENI, per germline. This CDR3 contains 14 residues. The CDR3 DNA follows: TGTGCCAGCTCACCACCTTCAGGGGGTAATGAGCAGTTCTTC. It specifies CASSPPSGGNEQFF.

The chain employs TRBV28 and TRBJ2-5, with TRBD1 matching 8 bases. Germline lookup yields CDR1 MDHEN and CDR2 SYDVKM. This CDR3 contains 17 residues. V lost 5 bases to trimming and J lost 6 bases; unmatched junction nucleotides: 17. The CDR3 DNA sequence: TGTGCCAGCAGTGCCGGACAGGGCGCCCCATCGTTGAAGACCCAGTACTTC. It encodes CASSAGQGAPSLKTQYF.

The chain's CDR3 is CAWIGQTNYGYTF. For the CDR3, the DNA is TGTGCCTGGATTGGACAGACAAACTATGGCTACACCTTC. This chain joins TRBV30 and TRBJ1-2, with D maybe TRBD1 (6 bases). V was cut by 4 bases and J by 2 bases, with 11 bases left in between. The CDR3 length is 13 residues. CDR1 is GTSNPN, CDR2 SVGIG, per germline (reference sequence). Full variable domain (missing parts from reference TRBV30 and TRBJ1-2): SQTIHQWPATLVQPVGSPLSLECTVEGTSNPNLYWYRQAAGRGLQLLFYSVGIGQISSEVPQNLSASRPQDRQFILSSKKLLLSDSGFYLCAWIGQTNYGYTFGSGTRLTVV.

The V call is TRBV5-1, the J call TRBJ2-1; a weak D match, TRBD2 (6 bases). The V gene's germline CDR1 is SGHRS and CDR2 YFSETQ. V dropped 4 bases and J dropped 8 bases, with 10 bases sitting between them. The CDR3 runs to 12 residues. CDR3 in amino acids: CASSRSGYEQFF. The CDR3 DNA sequence: TGCGCCAGCAGCCGGAGCGGGTATGAGCAGTTCTTC.

The rearrangement joins TRBV5-1 to TRBJ1-2, with TRBD1 identical over 9 bases. This CDR3 is built from 15 residues. V shed 0 bases and J 10 bases; nucleotides not matched to a gene: 10. Germline-derived CDR1 and CDR2 are SGHRS and YFSETQ. The CDR3 region is CASSLVPGTGSAYTF. The CDR3 nucleotides read TGCGCCAGCAGCTTGGTCCCCGGGACAGGGTCCGCCTACACCTTC.

CDR3 sequence reads: CASSLSGGGDTQYF. The DNA for the CDR3 is TGTGCCAGCAGCCTAAGCGGGGGAGGAGATACGCAGTATTTT. The chain employs TRBV7-6 and TRBJ2-3; 8 bases map to TRBD2. Per the germline V gene, CDR1 is SGHVS and CDR2 is FNYEAQ. The ends lost 5 bases at V and 5 bases at J; junction bases unmatched: 6. The CDR3 is made up of 14 amino acids.

The V call is TRBV6-5, the J call TRBJ2-3; D unresolved. The length of the CDR3 is 10 residues. Germline V gene lookup returns CDR1 MNHEY and CDR2 SVGAGI. V lost 4 bases and J 6 bases, leaving 2 bases between the germline ends. CDR3 loop: CASSLDTQYF. The CDR3 coding sequence is TGTGCCAGCAGTTTGGATACGCAGTATTTT.

The chain is built from TRBV18 and TRBJ1-1; D uncertain. Between the trimmed V and J ends, which lost 2 bases and 1 base, there was a span of 8 bases. The CDR3 loop spans 14 amino acids. Germline CDR1 is KGHSH and CDR2 is LQKENI. The CDR3 DNA reads as TGTGCCAGCTCACCATTGGCGGGGAACACTGAAGCTTTCTTT. Protein: CASSPLAGNTEAFF.

Written as DNA, the CDR3 is TGTGCCAGCAGCCCCGGGGGGACAGTTAATGAAAAACTGTTTTTT. Amino acid sequence: CASSPGGTVNEKLFF. The chain couples TRBV7-9 to TRBJ1-4; 7 bases agree with TRBD1. The J segment lost 4 bases and the V segment lost 5 bases, leaving 7 bases of the junction unmatched. There are 15 residues in the CDR3. Germline lookup yields CDR1 SEHNR and CDR2 FQNEAQ (reference sequence).